A selection of T cell receptor beta chains follows, all from one sample in a study of PD-1 blockade in classical Hodgkin lymphoma. TCRdb's table, derived via immunoSEQ multiplex PCR, lists solely in-frame clones and lacks some. The repertoire holds 45,000 to 60,000 clones, with around 80% as singletons. The sequencing here drew on peripheral blood mononuclear cells (PBMCs), taken before the fourth cycle of nivolumab. All receptors derive from a human donor with classical Hodgkin lymphoma. Both conserved end residues are part of each CDR3. Each record gives: D gene, clone size, V gene, J gene, CDR3 protein. The D gene is left open where the match is weak. Size tells how often a clone was seen (once, few, many) or the class of an expanded clone, and some rows leave it out.

d_call: .; clone_size: few; v_call: TRBV5-4; j_call: TRBJ1-1; cdr3_aa: CASSLGYSPTEAFF
d_call: .; clone_size: .; v_call: TRBV9; j_call: TRBJ2-2; cdr3_aa: CASSGIASNTGELFF
d_call: .; clone_size: .; v_call: TRBV19; j_call: TRBJ1-2; cdr3_aa: CASYGGYGYTF
d_call: .; clone_size: .; v_call: TRBV4-3; j_call: TRBJ1-6; cdr3_aa: CASSQDRKGWNSPLHF
d_call: .; clone_size: medium-sized; v_call: TRBV5-1; j_call: TRBJ1-1; cdr3_aa: CASSLGDSNTEAFF
d_call: TRBD1; clone_size: few; v_call: TRBV27; j_call: TRBJ1-6; cdr3_aa: CASSSGTATSSPLHF
d_call: .; clone_size: .; v_call: TRBV7-2; j_call: TRBJ2-1; cdr3_aa: CASSLYEQFF
d_call: .; clone_size: once; v_call: TRBV4-2; j_call: TRBJ1-1; cdr3_aa: CASSQGGLRGGNTEAFF
d_call: .; clone_size: .; v_call: TRBV7-6; j_call: TRBJ1-1; cdr3_aa: CASSLSGFTEAFF
d_call: .; clone_size: .; v_call: TRBV27; j_call: TRBJ1-3; cdr3_aa: CASSSRSSGNTIYF
d_call: TRBD2; clone_size: .; v_call: TRBV7-2; j_call: TRBJ2-1; cdr3_aa: CASSLSGTSSYNEQFF
d_call: .; clone_size: .; v_call: TRBV6-6; j_call: TRBJ1-2; cdr3_aa: CASYFRGTYGYTF
d_call: TRBD1; clone_size: .; v_call: TRBV5-4; j_call: TRBJ2-7; cdr3_aa: CASSLVGTGLSYEQYF
d_call: TRBD1; clone_size: .; v_call: TRBV9; j_call: TRBJ2-5; cdr3_aa: CASSVGTGVQETQYF
d_call: .; clone_size: .; v_call: TRBV7-9; j_call: TRBJ2-3; cdr3_aa: CASSLGLAKDTQYF
d_call: .; clone_size: .; v_call: TRBV27; j_call: TRBJ2-7; cdr3_aa: CASSLWQSYEQYF
d_call: .; clone_size: .; v_call: TRBV6-5; j_call: TRBJ2-2; cdr3_aa: CASSYSADSNTGELFF
d_call: TRBD1; clone_size: .; v_call: TRBV7-9; j_call: TRBJ1-1; cdr3_aa: CASSLQGDSTEAFF
d_call: .; clone_size: once; v_call: TRBV7-9; j_call: TRBJ2-7; cdr3_aa: CASSRDSTGEQYF
d_call: .; clone_size: once; v_call: TRBV2; j_call: TRBJ2-5; cdr3_aa: CASSEALARSETQYF
d_call: .; clone_size: .; v_call: TRBV6-6; j_call: TRBJ1-1; cdr3_aa: CASTLGDNTEAFF
d_call: TRBD1; clone_size: .; v_call: TRBV5-1; j_call: TRBJ2-3; cdr3_aa: CASSRDSPTDTQYF
d_call: .; clone_size: .; v_call: TRBV7-8; j_call: TRBJ1-1; cdr3_aa: CASSLYQGTEAFF
d_call: .; clone_size: .; v_call: TRBV2; j_call: TRBJ1-1; cdr3_aa: CASSAGLNTEAFF
d_call: .; clone_size: .; v_call: TRBV5-1; j_call: TRBJ2-7; cdr3_aa: CASNGRHPSKDEQYF
d_call: .; clone_size: .; v_call: TRBV28; j_call: TRBJ1-4; cdr3_aa: CASSLGRDPTNEKLFF
d_call: TRBD2; clone_size: .; v_call: TRBV7-3; j_call: TRBJ2-3; cdr3_aa: CASSISGRTTDTQYF
d_call: .; clone_size: few; v_call: TRBV7-9; j_call: TRBJ1-1; cdr3_aa: CASSLTGGITEAFF
d_call: TRBD2; clone_size: .; v_call: TRBV12-5; j_call: TRBJ2-1; cdr3_aa: CASGSGGLAGNEQFF
d_call: .; clone_size: .; v_call: TRBV7-2; j_call: TRBJ2-5; cdr3_aa: CASSSQRGKETQYF
d_call: TRBD1; clone_size: .; v_call: TRBV7-2; j_call: TRBJ1-2; cdr3_aa: CASSPTGGIGNYGYTF
d_call: .; clone_size: .; v_call: TRBV19; j_call: TRBJ2-2; cdr3_aa: CASSIKVISGELFF
d_call: .; clone_size: .; v_call: TRBV27; j_call: TRBJ1-6; cdr3_aa: CASSLRGFYNSPLHF
d_call: .; clone_size: .; v_call: TRBV6-6; j_call: TRBJ1-4; cdr3_aa: CASSYSGPTNEKLFF
d_call: .; clone_size: .; v_call: TRBV7-2; j_call: TRBJ2-1; cdr3_aa: CASSLIGVDEQFF
d_call: .; clone_size: .; v_call: TRBV2; j_call: TRBJ1-3; cdr3_aa: CASRTVSGNTIYF
d_call: .; clone_size: .; v_call: TRBV7-8; j_call: TRBJ2-7; cdr3_aa: CASSLGAEGGYEQYF
d_call: TRBD1; clone_size: .; v_call: TRBV28; j_call: TRBJ1-4; cdr3_aa: CASSWGTENEKLFF
d_call: .; clone_size: .; v_call: TRBV7-2; j_call: TRBJ2-1; cdr3_aa: CASSPPGQSFYNEQFF
d_call: .; clone_size: .; v_call: TRBV9; j_call: TRBJ1-1; cdr3_aa: CASSVVSGDTEAFF
d_call: TRBD1; clone_size: once; v_call: TRBV11-2; j_call: TRBJ2-7; cdr3_aa: CASTELAGGYEQYF
d_call: .; clone_size: .; v_call: TRBV25-1; j_call: TRBJ1-2; cdr3_aa: CASNGPTSYGYTF
d_call: .; clone_size: once; v_call: TRBV11-3; j_call: TRBJ2-2; cdr3_aa: CASSLGGADTGELFF
d_call: .; clone_size: .; v_call: TRBV15; j_call: TRBJ1-2; cdr3_aa: CATSRDTGYGYTF
d_call: TRBD2; clone_size: .; v_call: TRBV6-5; j_call: TRBJ2-5; cdr3_aa: CASRTSGGNQETQYF
d_call: .; clone_size: .; v_call: TRBV10-3; j_call: TRBJ2-2; cdr3_aa: CAISTGTGELFF
d_call: .; clone_size: .; v_call: TRBV5-1; j_call: TRBJ2-1; cdr3_aa: CASTKGTYSYNEQFF
d_call: TRBD2; clone_size: .; v_call: TRBV10-3; j_call: TRBJ2-5; cdr3_aa: CAISEASGISATQYF
d_call: .; clone_size: few; v_call: TRBV28; j_call: TRBJ1-1; cdr3_aa: CASSFVGGLMNTEAFF
d_call: .; clone_size: .; v_call: TRBV5-1; j_call: TRBJ2-3; cdr3_aa: CASSLERGRQYF
d_call: .; clone_size: .; v_call: TRBV10-3; j_call: TRBJ1-5; cdr3_aa: CAISDQSNQPQHF
d_call: .; clone_size: .; v_call: TRBV5-6; j_call: TRBJ2-5; cdr3_aa: CASSLVGAQETQYF
d_call: TRBD2; clone_size: .; v_call: TRBV30; j_call: TRBJ2-5; cdr3_aa: CAWSPQRGGQETQYF
d_call: TRBD1; clone_size: .; v_call: TRBV19; j_call: TRBJ1-3; cdr3_aa: CASSIGTGGGNTIYF